Presented here are 17 T cell receptor beta chains from one specimen sequenced in a study of PD-1 blockade in classical Hodgkin lymphoma. Here immunoSEQ multiplex PCR was the method, and the copy in TCRdb shows in-frame clones only, minus some. Of some 62,000 clones detected, roughly 88% appear once; the ten largest clones hold around 12%. Each of the patients experienced relapse following autologous stem cell transplantation, and their brentuximab vedotin exposure differed. This material consisted of peripheral blood mononuclear cells (PBMCs), taken at baseline. These receptors were obtained from a human donor with classical Hodgkin lymphoma.

This chain uses TRBV7-2 with TRBJ2-3; TRBD2 matches at 9 bases. Germline V gene sequence: CDR1 SGHTA, CDR2 FQGNSA. The CDR3 runs 15 residues. Germline trimming cut 4 bases from V and 0 bases from J; bases unmatched to any gene: 2. The CDR3 protein is CASSSSGTSTDTQYF. The CDR3 DNA sequence: TGTGCCAGCAGCTCTAGCGGGACTAGCACAGATACGCAGTATTTT.

CDR3 sequence reads: CASSKEAGAMNTGELFF. The CDR3, as DNA: TGTGCCAGCAGCAAAGAGGCGGGGGCTATGAACACCGGGGAGCTGTTTTTT. The J gene is TRBJ2-2, the V gene TRBV7-2; tentatively, D is TRBD2 (7 bases). The V end lost 5 bases, the J end lost 1 base, and 17 bases lay between the germline ends. This CDR3 has 17 residues. CDR1 and CDR2 from the germline V gene are SGHTA and FQGNSA.

The V call is TRBV4-3, the J call TRBJ1-1; D perhaps matches TRBD1 (6 bases). The CDR3 runs to 17 residues. Germline V gives CDR1 LGHNA, CDR2 YSLEER. V gave up 4 bases and J gave up 0 bases, with 18 bases separating them. The DNA of the CDR3 is TGCGCCAGCAGCCGCCGAGGGGGAGCAGGCGTGAACACTGAAGCTTTCTTT. Its protein product is CASSRRGGAGVNTEAFF.

The V call is TRBV7-8, the J call TRBJ2-1, with D maybe TRBD2 (7 bases). CDR3 size: 16 residues. Germline CDR1 SGHVS, CDR2 FQNEAQ. V was clipped by 3 bases and J by 3 bases, with 15 bases between them. The CDR3 nucleotides read TGTGCCAGCAGCTTGGTGCGCGGGGGCCGCTACAATGAGCAGTTCTTC. It specifies CASSLVRGGRYNEQFF.

The gene calls are TRBV30 and TRBJ1-1; D is unclear. V lost 2 bases and J lost 6, with 7 bases in between. Germline CDR1 is GTSNPN and CDR2 is SVGIG (reference sequence). The CDR3 has 11 residues. The CDR3 protein is CAWSTGSEAFF. The CDR3 DNA sequence: TGTGCCTGGAGTACGGGGTCTGAAGCTTTCTTT. The variable domain in full, with the rest retrieved from reference TRBV30 and TRBJ1-1, is SQTIHQWPATLVQPVGSPLSLECTVEGTSNPNLYWYRQAAGRGLQLLFYSVGIGQISSEVPQNLSASRPQDRQFILSSKKLLLSDSGFYLCAWSTGSEAFFGQGTRLTVV.

The chain uses TRBV29-1 and TRBJ2-1, with D uncertain. CDR1 is SQVTM, CDR2 ANQGSEA, per germline. Trimming stripped 8 bases from V and 0 bases from J, with 11 bases between. The CDR3 covers 13 residues. This chain's CDR3 is CSSGIDSYNEQFF. CDR3 nucleotide sequence: TGCAGCTCCGGCATCGACTCCTACAATGAGCAGTTCTTC.

The chain uses TRBV7-2 and TRBJ2-1; 10 bases match TRBD2. Germline assignment: CDR1 SGHTA and CDR2 FQGNSA. The V and J ends lost 5 bases and 8 bases, in that order; junction bases with no gene match: 9. This CDR3 spans 15 amino acids. In DNA form, the CDR3 reads TGTGCCAGCAGCACCAGAGCGGGGGGGCCGCATGAGCAGTTCTTC. This codes for CASSTRAGGPHEQFF.

This rearrangement joins TRBV15 to TRBJ1-5; 10 bases align to TRBD1. The CDR3 is 18 residues long. The germline V gene has CDR1 LNHNV and CDR2 YYDKDF (reference sequence). The junction had 13 bases not matched to a gene; V was cut back by 1 base and J by 7 bases. The CDR3 loop reads CATSRGVPGQGGRQPQHF. CDR3 nucleotides: TGTGCCACCAGCAGAGGAGTACCCGGACAGGGGGGCAGACAGCCCCAGCATTTT.

The chain joins TRBV5-6 to TRBJ2-7; D is possibly TRBD1 or TRBD2 (9 bases each). Trimming took 0 bases from V and 5 from J, leaving 21 bases between them. This CDR3 has 17 amino acids. Germline-derived CDR1 and CDR2 are SGHDT and YYEEEE. The CDR3 coding sequence is TGTGCCAGCAGCTTGGCAAGCGGGGGGACAGGGTTTAACGAGCAGTACTTC. Its protein product is CASSLASGGTGFNEQYF.

V gene TRBV19 combines with J gene TRBJ1-1, with D unclear. The germline CDR1 and CDR2 sequences are LNHDA and SQIVND (reference sequence). V lost 5 bases and J lost 2, with 6 bases in between. The CDR3 consists of 12 residues. CDR3 in amino acids: CASSWVNTEAFF. The CDR3, as DNA: TGTGCCAGTAGTTGGGTTAACACTGAAGCTTTCTTT.

This chain links TRBV2 with TRBJ2-4; D is ambiguous. Germline V gives CDR1 SNHLY, CDR2 FYNNEI. The CDR3 contains 16 residues. Trimming pared 3 bases from V and 2 bases from J, leaving 14 bases between. CDR3 DNA: TGTGCCAGCAGTGACGGTCGGACCTTGACCAAAAACATTCAGTACTTC. Translating gives CASSDGRTLTKNIQYF.

V usage is TRBV19 and J usage is TRBJ2-3; 7 bases match TRBD2. CDR3 size: 14 residues. Germline CDR1 reads LNHDA; CDR2 reads SQIVND (reference sequence). With V trimmed by 7 bases and J by 2 bases, 6 bases remained unmatched. CDR3 bases: TGTGCCAGTAATAAGCGGGGCCTCACAGATACGCAGTATTTT. Translation gives CASNKRGLTDTQYF.

The genes are TRBV19 and TRBJ1-1; D ambiguous. In germline, CDR1 is LNHDA, CDR2 SQIVND (reference sequence). Between the trimmed V and J ends, which lost 3 bases and 1 base, there was a span of 6 bases. This CDR3 spans 13 amino acids. In DNA form, the CDR3 reads TGTGCCAGTAGTATTCAAGGGAACACTGAAGCTTTCTTT. Its protein is CASSIQGNTEAFF.

This chain links TRBV10-3 with TRBJ2-7; the match to TRBD1 covers 7 bases. J lost 4 bases, V lost 10 bases, and 16 bases had no gene match. This CDR3 has 15 amino acids. Looked up from germline, CDR1 is ENHRY and CDR2 is SYGVKD. The CDR3 DNA follows: TGTGCCAGCAGGGGCATCGGACAGGAGAAATACGAGCAGTACTTC. As protein: CASRGIGQEKYEQYF.

J is TRBJ2-7 and V is TRBV5-1; D possibly matches TRBD1 or TRBD2 (5 bases each). The CDR3 loop spans 13 amino acids. V lost 5 bases and J 4 bases, leaving 13 bases between the germline ends. The germline V gene encodes CDR1 SGHRS and CDR2 YFSETQ. The DNA of the CDR3 is TGCGCCAGCAGGTGGGGGACCTCATACGAGCAGTACTTC. Translation gives CASRWGTSYEQYF.

The chain couples TRBV19 to TRBJ1-4; D might be TRBD1 (5 bases). Germline assignment: CDR1 LNHDA and CDR2 SQIVND (reference sequence). The CDR3 is made up of 14 amino acids. Trimming took off 3 bases at V and 8 bases at J, with 13 bases between the two ends. The CDR3 loop is CASSMMGRVEKLFF. CDR3 DNA sequence: TGTGCCAGTAGTATGATGGGCAGGGTCGAAAAACTGTTTTTT. Supplemented by reference TRBV19 and TRBJ1-4, the full variable domain reads DGGITQSPKYLFRKEGQNVTLSCEQNLNHDAMYWYRQDPGQGLRLIYYSQIVNDFQKGDIAEGYSVSREKKESFPLTVTSAQKNPTAFYLCASSMMGRVEKLFFGSGTQLSVL.

V gene TRBV5-6 combines with J gene TRBJ1-4; TRBD1 matches 7 bases. The V segment lost 0 bases and the J segment 7 bases; nucleotides outside the gene matches: 3. This CDR3 region has 14 residues. Germline V gene lookup returns CDR1 SGHDT and CDR2 YYEEEE. CDR3 residues: CASSLVTGSEKLFF. The DNA of the CDR3 is TGTGCCAGCAGCTTGGTGACAGGGAGTGAAAAACTGTTTTTT.